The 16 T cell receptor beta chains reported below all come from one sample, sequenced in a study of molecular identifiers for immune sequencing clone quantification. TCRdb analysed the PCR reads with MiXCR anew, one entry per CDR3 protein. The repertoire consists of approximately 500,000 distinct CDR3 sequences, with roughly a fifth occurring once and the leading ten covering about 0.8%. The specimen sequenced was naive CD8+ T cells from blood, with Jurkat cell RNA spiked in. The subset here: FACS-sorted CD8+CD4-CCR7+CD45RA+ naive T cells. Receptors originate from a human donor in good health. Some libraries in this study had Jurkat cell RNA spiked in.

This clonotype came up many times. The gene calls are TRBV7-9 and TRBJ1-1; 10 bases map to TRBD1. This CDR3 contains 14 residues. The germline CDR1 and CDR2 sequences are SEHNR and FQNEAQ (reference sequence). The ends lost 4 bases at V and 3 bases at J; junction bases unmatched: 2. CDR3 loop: CASSWGTGDTEAFF. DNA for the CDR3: TGTGCCAGCAGCTGGGGGACAGGGGACACTGAAGCTTTCTTT. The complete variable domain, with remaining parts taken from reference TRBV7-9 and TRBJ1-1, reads DTGVSQNPRHKITKRGQNVTFRCDPISEHNRLYWYRQTLGQGPEFLTYFQNEAQLEKSRLLSDRFSAERPKGSFSTLEIQRTEQGDSAMYLCASSWGTGDTEAFFGQGTRLTVV.

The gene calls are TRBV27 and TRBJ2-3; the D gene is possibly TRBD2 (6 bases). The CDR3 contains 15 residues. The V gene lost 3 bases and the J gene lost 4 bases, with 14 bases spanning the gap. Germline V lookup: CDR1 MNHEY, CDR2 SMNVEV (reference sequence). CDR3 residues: CASSFIGGIPDTQYF. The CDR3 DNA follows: TGTGCCAGCAGTTTTATCGGGGGTATCCCAGATACGCAGTATTTT.

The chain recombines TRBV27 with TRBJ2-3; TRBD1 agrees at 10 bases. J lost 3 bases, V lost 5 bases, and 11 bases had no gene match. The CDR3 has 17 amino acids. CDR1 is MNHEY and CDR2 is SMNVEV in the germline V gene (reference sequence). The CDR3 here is CASSPRTTGGATDTQYF. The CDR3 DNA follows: TGTGCCAGCAGTCCCCGAACGACAGGGGGCGCGACAGATACGCAGTATTTT.

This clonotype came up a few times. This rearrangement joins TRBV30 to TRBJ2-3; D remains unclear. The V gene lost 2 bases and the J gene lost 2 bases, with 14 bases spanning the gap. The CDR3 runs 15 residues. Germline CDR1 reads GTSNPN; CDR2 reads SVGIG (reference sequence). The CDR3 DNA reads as TGTGCCTGGAGTACCGGACGGACGAACACAGATACGCAGTATTTT. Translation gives CAWSTGRTNTDTQYF.

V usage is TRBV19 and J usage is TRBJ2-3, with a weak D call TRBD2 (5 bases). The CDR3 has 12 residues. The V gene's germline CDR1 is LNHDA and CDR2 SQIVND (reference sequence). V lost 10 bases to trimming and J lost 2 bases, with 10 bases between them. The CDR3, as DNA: TGTGCCACGGAGGCCGACACAGATACGCAGTATTTT. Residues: CATEADTDTQYF.

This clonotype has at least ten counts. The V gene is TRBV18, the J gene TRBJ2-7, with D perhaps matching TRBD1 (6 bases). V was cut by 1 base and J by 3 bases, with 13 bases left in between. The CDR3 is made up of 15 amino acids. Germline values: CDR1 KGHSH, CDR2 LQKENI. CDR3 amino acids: CASSPRSRTDYEQYF. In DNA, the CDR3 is TGTGCCAGCTCACCACGGTCCCGGACAGACTACGAGCAGTACTTC.

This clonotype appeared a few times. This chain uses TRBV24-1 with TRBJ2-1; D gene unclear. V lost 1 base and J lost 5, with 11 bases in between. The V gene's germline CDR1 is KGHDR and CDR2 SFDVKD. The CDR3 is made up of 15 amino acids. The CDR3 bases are TGTGCCACCAGTGATTTTGCGGAGATAGACAATGAGCAGTTCTTC. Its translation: CATSDFAEIDNEQFF.

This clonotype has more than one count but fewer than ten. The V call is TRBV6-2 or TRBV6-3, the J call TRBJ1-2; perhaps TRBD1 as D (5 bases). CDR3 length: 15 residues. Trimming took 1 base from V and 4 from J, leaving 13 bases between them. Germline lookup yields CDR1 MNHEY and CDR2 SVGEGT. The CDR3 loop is CASSYLSGTGYGYTF. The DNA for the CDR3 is TGTGCCAGCAGTTACTTGTCCGGGACCGGCTATGGCTACACCTTC.

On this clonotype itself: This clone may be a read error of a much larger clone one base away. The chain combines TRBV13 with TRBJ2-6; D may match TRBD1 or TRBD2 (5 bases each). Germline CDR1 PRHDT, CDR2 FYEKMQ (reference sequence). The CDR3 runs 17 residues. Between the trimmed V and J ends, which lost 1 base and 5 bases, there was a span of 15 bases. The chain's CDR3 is CASSLAVGADWANVLTF. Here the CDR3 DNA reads TGTGCCAGCAGCTTAGCGGTCGGGGCGGACTGGGCCAACGTCCTGACTTTC.

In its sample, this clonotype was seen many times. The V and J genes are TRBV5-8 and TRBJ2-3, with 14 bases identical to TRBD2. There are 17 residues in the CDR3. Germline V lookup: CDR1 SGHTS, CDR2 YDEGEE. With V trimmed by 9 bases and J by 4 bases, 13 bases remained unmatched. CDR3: CAISRTSGGPKADTQYF. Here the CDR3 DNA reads TGTGCCATCTCCAGGACTAGCGGGGGGCCAAAGGCAGATACGCAGTATTTT.

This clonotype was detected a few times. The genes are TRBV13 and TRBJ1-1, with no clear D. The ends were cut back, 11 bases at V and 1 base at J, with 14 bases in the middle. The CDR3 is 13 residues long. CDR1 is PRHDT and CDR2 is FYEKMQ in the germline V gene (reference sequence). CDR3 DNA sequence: TGTGCCGCCAGCCATCTGACGAACACTGAAGCTTTCTTT. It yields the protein CAASHLTNTEAFF.

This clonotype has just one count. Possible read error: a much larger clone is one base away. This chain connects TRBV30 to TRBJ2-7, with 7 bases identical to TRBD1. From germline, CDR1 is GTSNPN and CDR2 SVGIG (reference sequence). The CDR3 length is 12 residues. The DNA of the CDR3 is TGTGCCTGGAGAGATGACAGGGCCGAGCGGTACTTC. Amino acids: CAWRDDRAERYF.

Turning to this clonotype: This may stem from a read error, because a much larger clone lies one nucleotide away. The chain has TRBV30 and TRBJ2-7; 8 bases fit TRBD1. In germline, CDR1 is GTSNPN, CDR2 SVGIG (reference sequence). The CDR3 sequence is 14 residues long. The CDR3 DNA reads TGTGCCTGGAGTGTAGGGACAGGCCCCTACGAGCAGCACTTC. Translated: CAWSVGTGPYEQHF.

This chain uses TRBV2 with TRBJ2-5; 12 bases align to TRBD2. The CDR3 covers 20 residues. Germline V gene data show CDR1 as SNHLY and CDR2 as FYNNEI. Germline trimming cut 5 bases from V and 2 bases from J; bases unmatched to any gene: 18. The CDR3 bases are TGTGCCAGCAGTTCAGATTTTCCTGGACTAGCGGGGAAGGAACAAGAGACCCAGTACTTC. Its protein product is CASSSDFPGLAGKEQETQYF.

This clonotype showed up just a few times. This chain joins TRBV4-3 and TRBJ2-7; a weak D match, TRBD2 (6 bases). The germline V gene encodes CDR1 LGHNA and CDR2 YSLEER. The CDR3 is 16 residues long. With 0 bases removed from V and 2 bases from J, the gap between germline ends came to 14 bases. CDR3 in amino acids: CASSQDLGGHAYEQYF. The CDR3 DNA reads TGCGCCAGCAGCCAAGATCTCGGGGGTCATGCCTACGAGCAGTACTTC.

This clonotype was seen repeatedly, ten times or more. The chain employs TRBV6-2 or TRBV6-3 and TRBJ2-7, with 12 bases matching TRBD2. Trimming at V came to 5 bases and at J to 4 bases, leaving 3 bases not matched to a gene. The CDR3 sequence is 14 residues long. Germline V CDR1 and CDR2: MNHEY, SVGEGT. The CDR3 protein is CASSQTSGRYEQYF. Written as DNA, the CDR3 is TGTGCCAGCAGTCAAACTAGCGGGAGGTACGAGCAGTACTTC.